This is a list of T cell receptor beta chains from one sample in a study of CD8+CD57+ T cells in acquired aplastic anemia. In TCRdb, the reads were re-called with MiXCR into one record per CDR3 protein. The table includes around 180,000 distinct CDR3 sequences, less than 50% detected once. Source material: sorted CD4+, CD8+, or CD8+CD57+ T cells (not recorded which) from PBMCs. These receptor sequences come from a human donor with aplastic anemia. The conserved cysteine and the conserved F or W are not part of the CDR3 here.

>TRBJ1-4|TRBV15
ATSNRRADGSEKLF
>TRBJ2-1|TRBV10-3
AISLQGNNEQF
>TRBJ2-7|TRBV12-5
ASAKGQLRYEQY
>TRBJ2-7|TRBV19
ASRAGSWQY
>TRBJ2-7|TRBV9
ASSPRDGAYEQY
>TRBJ2-7|TRBV2
ASSTKAGQGHEQY
>TRBJ2-6|TRBV20-1
SASGQVRSGANVLT
>TRBJ2-1|TRBV7-2
ASSLSWRENYNEQF
>TRBJ1-5|TRBV18
ASSPEGISNQPQH
>TRBJ2-7|TRBV19
ASSRSIYEQY
>TRBJ1-6|TRBV28
AGSLYGTGNSPLH
>TRBJ2-7|TRBV7-9
ASSSDRDRGYEQY
>TRBJ2-7|TRBV6-5
ASSPTGGPSYEQY
>TRBJ2-7|TRBV24-1
ATSDLTGSEQY
>TRBJ2-3|TRBV15
AISSPTSSTDTQY
>TRBJ2-1|TRBV20-1
SASNVVGSSYNEQF
>TRBJ2-2|TRBV7-8
ASSLASGGSTGELF
>TRBJ1-6|TRBV20-1
SAREGSSYNSPLH
>TRBJ2-6|TRBV6-5
ASSFITSSGANVLT
>TRBJ1-1|TRBV7-2
ASSTKGTEAF
>TRBJ2-1|TRBV13
ASSSRPGGNEQF
>TRBJ2-1|TRBV20-1
SAPSSQHSYNEQF
>TRBJ1-2|TRBV15
ATSRDRGSYGYT
>TRBJ2-2|TRBV19
ASSSPGANTGELF
>TRBJ1-3|TRBV6-5
ASSYSTISGNTIY
>TRBJ2-1|TRBV19
ASSIGWNEQF
>TRBJ2-7|TRBV7-6
ASSPQVNEQY
>TRBJ1-2|TRBV7-3
ASSFSGTGWGGYT
>TRBJ2-1|TRBV11-2
ASRRRGTEHYNEQF
>TRBJ2-1|TRBV15
ATSRDRIAEQF
>TRBJ1-2|TRBV3-1
ASSRSGGVGYGYT
>TRBJ1-1|TRBV6-2/TRBV6-3
ASSSGRRPDRNTEAF
>TRBJ2-5|TRBV2
ASYRLAGQETQY
>TRBJ1-3|TRBV14
ASSQSFGNTIY
>TRBJ2-2|TRBV7-8
ASSLTHTGELF
>TRBJ2-7|TRBV7-9
ASSLWTGTYEQY
>TRBJ2-3|TRBV12-3/TRBV12-4
ASRKPSTDTQY
>TRBJ2-2|TRBV20-1
SASSGSAGELF
>TRBJ2-1|TRBV10-2
ASSEEVGEQF
>TRBJ1-5|TRBV7-8
ASGTRTGPQH
>TRBJ2-5|TRBV7-9
ASTTWRTQY
>TRBJ1-4|TRBV7-8
ASGSNSGPNEKLF
>TRBJ2-3|TRBV7-2
ASSLQGTDTQY
>TRBJ1-5|TRBV20-1
SASQGGGSNQPQH
>TRBJ2-1|TRBV12-3/TRBV12-4
ASSGRGLTYNEQF
>TRBJ2-1|TRBV19
ASSIDWSGGAPSEQF
>TRBJ1-2|TRBV2
ASLQEGGWRYGYT
>TRBJ2-1|TRBV18
ASYPTGVFWF
>TRBJ2-5|TRBV7-9
ASSPGTREETQY
>TRBJ1-2|TRBV10-2
ASSRQAPSNYGYT
>TRBJ2-7|TRBV7-9
ASSPVLGKGYEQY
>TRBJ1-2|TRBV5-6
ASGTGFTNYGYT
>TRBJ2-7|TRBV10-3
AISGGFPPYEQY
>TRBJ1-1|TRBV28
ASSLDRGVTEAF
>TRBJ2-5|TRBV4-3
ASSQNGGGETQY